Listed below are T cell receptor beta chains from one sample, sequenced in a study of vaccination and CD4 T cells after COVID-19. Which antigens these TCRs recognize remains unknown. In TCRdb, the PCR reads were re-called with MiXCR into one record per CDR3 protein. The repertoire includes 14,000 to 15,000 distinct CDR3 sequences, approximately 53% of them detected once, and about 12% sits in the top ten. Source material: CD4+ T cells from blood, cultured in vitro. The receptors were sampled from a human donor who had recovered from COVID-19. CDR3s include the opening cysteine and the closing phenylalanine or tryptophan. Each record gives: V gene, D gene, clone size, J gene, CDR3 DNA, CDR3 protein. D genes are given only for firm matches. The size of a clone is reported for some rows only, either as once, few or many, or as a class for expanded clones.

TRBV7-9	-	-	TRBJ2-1	TGTGCCAGCAGCCCACTGGGACTTCGGAATGAGCAGTTCTTC	CASSPLGLRNEQFF
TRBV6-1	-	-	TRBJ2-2	TGTGCCGCCAGGGGCAGGGAGTCCGGGGAGCTGTTTTTT	CAARGRESGELFF
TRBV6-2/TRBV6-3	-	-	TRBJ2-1	TGTGCCAGCAGTTACTCGAACTCCCGGGGGCCAAGGAATGAGCAGTTCTTC	CASSYSNSRGPRNEQFF
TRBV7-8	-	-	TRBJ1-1	TGTGCCAGCAGCTTAATATCCGGGGGCTTTATCCCACCGACTGAAGCTTTCTTT	CASSLISGGFIPPTEAFF
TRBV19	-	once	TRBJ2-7	TGTGCCAGTAGTATAGCCCAGGGGTATTACGAGCAGTACTTC	CASSIAQGYYEQYF
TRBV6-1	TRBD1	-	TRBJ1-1	TGTGCCAGCAGAGGGAACCACAGGGGGACTGAAGCTTTCTTT	CASRGNHRGTEAFF
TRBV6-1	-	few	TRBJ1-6	TGTGCCAGCACCCAACTGCAGAGCTCCTATAATTCACCCCTCCACTTT	CASTQLQSSYNSPLHF
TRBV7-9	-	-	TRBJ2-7	TGTGCCAGCAGCGATGCGGGGGAGCAGTACTTC	CASSDAGEQYF
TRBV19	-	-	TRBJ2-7	TGTGCCAGTAGTGCCACCGGGGACTCCTACGAGCAGTACTTC	CASSATGDSYEQYF
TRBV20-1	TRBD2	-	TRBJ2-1	TGCAGTGCTAGTCTGGGACTAGCGGGAGCGCCTTGGCAGTTCTTC	CSASLGLAGAPWQFF
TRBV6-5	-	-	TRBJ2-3	TGTGCCAGCAGTTACGTTCTCCCTAGTCCCACAGATACGCAGTATTTT	CASSYVLPSPTDTQYF
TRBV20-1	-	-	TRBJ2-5	TGCAGTGCCACCCCCCGAGCGGAGCGGGCACAAGAGACCCAGTACTTC	CSATPRAERAQETQYF
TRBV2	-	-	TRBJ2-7	TGTGCCAGCAACTACGAAGAGGGGCTCGAGCAGTACTTC	CASNYEEGLEQYF
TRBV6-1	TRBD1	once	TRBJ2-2	TGTGCCAGCAGTGAATTGGACAGGGGGGAGACCGGGGAGCTGTTTTTT	CASSELDRGETGELFF
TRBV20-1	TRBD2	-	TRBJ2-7	TGCAGTGCTAGAGATATTCTAGCGGGGGACTACGAGCAGTACTTC	CSARDILAGDYEQYF
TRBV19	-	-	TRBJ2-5	TGTGCCAGTAGTAGGTGGCAGTGGGAGACCCAGTACTTC	CASSRWQWETQYF
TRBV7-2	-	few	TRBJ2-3	TGTGCCAGCAGCCCGATGGTAGGCCCAGATACGCAGTATTTT	CASSPMVGPDTQYF
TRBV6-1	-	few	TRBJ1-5	TGTGCCAGCAGTGAACGGGGGAGGCAGTTTAGCAATCAGCCCCAGCATTTT	CASSERGRQFSNQPQHF
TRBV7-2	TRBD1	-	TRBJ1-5	TGTGCCAGCGGAGACAGGGGCAATCAGCCCCAGCATTTT	CASGDRGNQPQHF
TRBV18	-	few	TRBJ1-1	TGTGCCAGCTCACTTACGACAGGAGAAGCTTTCTTT	CASSLTTGEAFF
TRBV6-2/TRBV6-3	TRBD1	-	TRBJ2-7	TGTGCCAGCAACCCCAGGGACAGACCAAGCGGTTACGAGCAGTACTTC	CASNPRDRPSGYEQYF
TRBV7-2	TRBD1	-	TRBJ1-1	TGTGCCAGCGGCTTACGCAGGGGGACTTCTGAAGCTTTCTTT	CASGLRRGTSEAFF
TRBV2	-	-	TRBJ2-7	TGTGCCAGCAGGGCCCAGGGGGGCGGCCGAGAGCAGTACTTC	CASRAQGGGREQYF
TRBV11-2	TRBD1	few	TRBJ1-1	TGTGCCAGCAGCCCCCGGACAGGGGATACTGAAGCTTTCTTT	CASSPRTGDTEAFF
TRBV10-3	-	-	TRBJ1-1	TGTGCCATCAGTCGAATAGAGGGGACTGAAGCTTTCTTT	CAISRIEGTEAFF
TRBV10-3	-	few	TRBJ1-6	TGTGCCATCAGTGAGTCGGGAGGATCCAGGGCTAGTAGTCGTAATTCACCCCTCCACTTT	CAISESGGSRASSRNSPLHF
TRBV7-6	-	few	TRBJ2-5	TGTGCCAGCAGCCGGGGGACCACCCAAGAGACCCAGTACTTC	CASSRGTTQETQYF
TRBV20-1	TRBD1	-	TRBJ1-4	TGCAGTGCAACCGGGACAGGGGGGGCTAATGAAAAACTGTTTTTT	CSATGTGGANEKLFF
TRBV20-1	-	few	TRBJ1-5	TGCAGTGCTAGAGATATGAGCTATAGCAATCAGCCCCAGCATTTT	CSARDMSYSNQPQHF
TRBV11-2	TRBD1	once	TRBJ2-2	TGTGCCAGCAGCTTATTAGGACAGGGCACCGGGGAGCTGTTTTTT	CASSLLGQGTGELFF
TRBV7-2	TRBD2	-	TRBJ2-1	TGTGCCAGCAGCTCAGGGACTAGCTCCTACAATGAGCAGTTCTTC	CASSSGTSSYNEQFF
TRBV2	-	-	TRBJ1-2	TGTGCCAGCAGTGATTCCGGGACCGGCTATGGCTACACCTTC	CASSDSGTGYGYTF
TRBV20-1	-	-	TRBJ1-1	TGCAGTGCTAGAGATAGGCGGGGGGCGATCGTGGTCACTGAAGCTTTCTTT	CSARDRRGAIVVTEAFF
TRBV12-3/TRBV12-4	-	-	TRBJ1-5	TGTGCCAGCAGGGCGGGGGGAAATCAGCCCCAGCATTTT	CASRAGGNQPQHF
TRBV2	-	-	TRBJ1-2	TGTGCCAGCAGTGGCACCAAAGGGAACCATGGCTACACCTTC	CASSGTKGNHGYTF
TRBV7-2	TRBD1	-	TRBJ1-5	TGTGCCAGCAGACGGGGAGGGACAGCCTACAATCAGCCCCAGCATTTT	CASRRGGTAYNQPQHF
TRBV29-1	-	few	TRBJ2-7	TGCAGCGCACCGGTGGGGGACGAGCAGTACTTC	CSAPVGDEQYF
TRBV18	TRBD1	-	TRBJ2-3	TGTGCCAGCTCACGTTTACAGGGGAAGGCAGATACGCAGTATTTT	CASSRLQGKADTQYF
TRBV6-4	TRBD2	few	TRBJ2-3	TGTGCCAGCAGGGGGACTAGCGGGGACACAGATACGCAGTATTTT	CASRGTSGDTDTQYF
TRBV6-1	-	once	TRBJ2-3	TGTGCCAGCATCAAAGGGGGGCAGGGGTTAGATACGCAGTATTTT	CASIKGGQGLDTQYF